The TCR beta chain described here comes from a study of beta chain features in type 1 diabetes. CDR1 and CDR2 (germline): SGDLS, YYNGEE. V lost 0 bases and J 7 bases, leaving 13 bases between the germline ends. The CDR3 covers 14 residues. What was sequenced were expressed TCRB transcripts, since all of the isolated RNA had been reverse transcribed. Generated by immunoSEQ multiplex PCR, the TCRdb table keeps only in-frame clones and is missing some. This table holds hundreds of thousands of clones, approximately 31% found once. The V gene is TRBV9, the J gene TRBJ2-5, with a weak D call TRBD2 (5 bases). The sample taken for sequencing was naive CD4+ T cells from blood. The TCR sequence derives from a man younger than 30 in good health. The CDR3: CASSVVVLGGTQYF. The CDR3 DNA is TGTGCCAGCAGCGTAGTTGTTCTAGGAGGGACCCAGTACTTC. The whole variable domain, filled in from reference TRBV9 and TRBJ2-5, reads DSGVTQTPKHLITATGQRVTLRCSPRSGDLSVYWYQQSLDQGLQFLIQYYNGEERAKGNILERFSAQQFPDLHSELNLSSLELGDSALYFCASSVVVLGGTQYFGPGTRLLVL.